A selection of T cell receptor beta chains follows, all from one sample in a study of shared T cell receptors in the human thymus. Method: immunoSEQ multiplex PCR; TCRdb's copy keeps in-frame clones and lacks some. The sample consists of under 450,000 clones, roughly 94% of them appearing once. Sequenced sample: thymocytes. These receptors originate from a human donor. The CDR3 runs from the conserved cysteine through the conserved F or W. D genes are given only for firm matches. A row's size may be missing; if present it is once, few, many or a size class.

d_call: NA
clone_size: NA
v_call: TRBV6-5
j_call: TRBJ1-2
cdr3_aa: CASSYSGGAFDYGYTF
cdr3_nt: TGTGCCAGCAGTTACTCGGGGGGGGCTTTTGACTATGGCTACACCTTC

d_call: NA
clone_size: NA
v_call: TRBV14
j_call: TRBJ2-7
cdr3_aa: CASSQDEPVGYEQYF
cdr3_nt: TGTGCCAGCAGCCAAGATGAACCAGTAGGATACGAGCAGTACTTC

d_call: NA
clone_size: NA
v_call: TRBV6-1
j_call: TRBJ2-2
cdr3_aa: CATDTGELFF
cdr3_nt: TGTGCCACAGACACCGGGGAGCTGTTTTTT

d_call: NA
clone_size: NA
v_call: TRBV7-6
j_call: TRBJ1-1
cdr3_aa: CASSSARVRTEAFF
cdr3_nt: TGTGCCAGCAGCTCGGCTCGAGTTCGCACTGAAGCTTTCTTT

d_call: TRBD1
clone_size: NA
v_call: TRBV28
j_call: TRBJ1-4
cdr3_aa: CASTHGSGTGPRGEKLFF
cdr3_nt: TGTGCCAGCACCCACGGCTCCGGGACAGGGCCCCGGGGGGAAAAACTGTTTTTT

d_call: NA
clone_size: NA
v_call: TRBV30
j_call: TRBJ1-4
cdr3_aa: CAWSVSQRVFF
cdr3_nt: TGTGCCTGGAGTGTAAGTCAGCGAGTGTTTTTT

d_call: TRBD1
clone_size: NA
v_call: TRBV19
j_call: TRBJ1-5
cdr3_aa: CASSLAGTGVLSNQPQHF
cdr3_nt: TGTGCCAGTAGTTTAGCCGGGACAGGGGTCCTTAGCAATCAGCCCCAGCATTTT

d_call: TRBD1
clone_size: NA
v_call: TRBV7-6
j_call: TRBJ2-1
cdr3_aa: CASRLFRGQGSYNEQFF
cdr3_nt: TGTGCCAGCAGACTGTTTAGGGGGCAGGGGTCCTACAATGAGCAGTTCTTC

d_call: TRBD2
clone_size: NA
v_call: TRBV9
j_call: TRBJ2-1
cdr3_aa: CASSALAGGPIEQFF
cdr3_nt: TGTGCCAGCAGCGCACTAGCGGGAGGGCCAATTGAGCAGTTCTTC

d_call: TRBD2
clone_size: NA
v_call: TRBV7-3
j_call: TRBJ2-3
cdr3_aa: CASSVAGGSTDTQYF
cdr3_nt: TGTGCCAGCAGCGTGGCGGGAGGTAGCACAGATACGCAGTATTTT

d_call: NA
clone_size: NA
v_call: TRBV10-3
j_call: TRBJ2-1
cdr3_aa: CAISESWGQGYNEQFF
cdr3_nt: TGTGCCATCAGTGAGTCGTGGGGTCAGGGCTACAATGAGCAGTTCTTC

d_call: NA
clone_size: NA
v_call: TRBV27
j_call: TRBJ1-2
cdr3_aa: CASGRTVFYGYTF
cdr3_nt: TGTGCCAGCGGAAGGACAGTTTTCTATGGCTACACCTTC

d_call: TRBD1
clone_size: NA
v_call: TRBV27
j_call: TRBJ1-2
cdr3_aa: CASSRSRGKGYTF
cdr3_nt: TGTGCCAGCAGTCGCTCCAGGGGGAAGGGCTACACCTTC

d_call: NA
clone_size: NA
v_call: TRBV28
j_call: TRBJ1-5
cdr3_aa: CASSPHIRRPRPQHF
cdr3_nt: TGTGCCAGCAGTCCTCACATCAGACGGCCCCGGCCCCAGCATTTT

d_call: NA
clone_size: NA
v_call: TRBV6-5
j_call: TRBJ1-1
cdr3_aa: CASSYGTCPVF
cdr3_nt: TGTGCCAGCAGTTACGGCACCTGTCCTGTCTTT

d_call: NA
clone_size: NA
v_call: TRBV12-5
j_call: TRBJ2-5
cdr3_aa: CASGLGTDQETQYF
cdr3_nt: TGTGCTAGTGGTTTGGGGACAGACCAAGAGACCCAGTACTTC

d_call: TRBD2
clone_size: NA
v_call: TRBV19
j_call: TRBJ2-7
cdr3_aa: CASSIPAPSSGSSIEQYF
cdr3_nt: TGTGCCAGTAGTATCCCCGCCCCTTCTAGCGGGAGTTCGATTGAGCAGTACTTC

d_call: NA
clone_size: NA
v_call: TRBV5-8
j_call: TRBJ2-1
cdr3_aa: CASSALDRLNEQFF
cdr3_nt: TGTGCCAGCAGCGCCCTCGACAGGTTGAATGAGCAGTTCTTC

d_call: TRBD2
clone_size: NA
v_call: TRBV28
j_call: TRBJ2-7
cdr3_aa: CASSPPASGRYEQYF
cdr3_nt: TGTGCCAGCAGTCCCCCGGCTAGCGGGAGATACGAGCAGTACTTC

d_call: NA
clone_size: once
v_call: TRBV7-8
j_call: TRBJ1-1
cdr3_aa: CASSLLQGNTEAFF
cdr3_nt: TGTGCCAGCAGCTTACTTCAGGGGAACACTGAAGCTTTCTTT

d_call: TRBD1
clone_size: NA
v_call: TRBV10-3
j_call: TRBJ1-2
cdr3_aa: CAISPMTGNPYGYTF
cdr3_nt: TGTGCCATCAGTCCCATGACAGGGAATCCCTATGGCTACACCTTC

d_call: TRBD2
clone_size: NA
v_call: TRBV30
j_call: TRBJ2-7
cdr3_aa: CAWTPAGGLPYEQYF
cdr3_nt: TGTGCCTGGACTCCCGCGGGGGGCTTACCCTACGAGCAGTACTTC

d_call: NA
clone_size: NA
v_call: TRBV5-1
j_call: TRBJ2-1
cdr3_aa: CASSPWGAGLDNEQFF
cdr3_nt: TGCGCCAGCAGCCCATGGGGAGCGGGCCTAGACAATGAGCAGTTCTTC

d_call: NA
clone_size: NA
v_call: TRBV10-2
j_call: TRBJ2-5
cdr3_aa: CASSPPTTTQYF
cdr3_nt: TGCGCCAGCAGTCCCCCCACCACGACCCAGTACTTC

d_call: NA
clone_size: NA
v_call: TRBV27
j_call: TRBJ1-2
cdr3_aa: CASSPGSYTF
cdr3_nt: TGTGCCAGCAGCCCCGGGAGCTACACCTTC

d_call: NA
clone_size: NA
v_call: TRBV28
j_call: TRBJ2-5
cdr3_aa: CASSSIDFQALQETQYF
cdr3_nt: TGTGCCAGCAGTTCCATCGACTTTCAGGCCCTTCAAGAGACCCAGTACTTC

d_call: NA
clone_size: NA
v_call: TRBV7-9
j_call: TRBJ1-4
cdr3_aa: CASSTRDGEKLFF
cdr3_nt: TGTGCCAGCAGCACACGGGACGGTGAAAAACTGTTTTTT

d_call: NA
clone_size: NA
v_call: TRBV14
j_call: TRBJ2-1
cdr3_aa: CASSQGTGGRPYNEQFF
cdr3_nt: TGTGCCAGCAGCCAAGGGACCGGCGGGCGACCCTACAATGAGCAGTTCTTC

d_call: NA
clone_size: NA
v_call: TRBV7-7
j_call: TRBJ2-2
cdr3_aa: CASSRGEGELFF
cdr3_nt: TGTGCTAGCAGCCGAGGGGAGGGGGAGCTGTTTTTT

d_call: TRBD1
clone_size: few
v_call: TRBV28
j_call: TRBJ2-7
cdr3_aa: CASSPLNRGPYEQYF
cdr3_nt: TGTGCCAGCAGTCCGCTAAACAGGGGGCCCTACGAGCAGTACTTC

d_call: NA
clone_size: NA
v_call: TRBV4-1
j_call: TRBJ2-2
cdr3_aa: CASSQTGHGGVDRDTGELFF
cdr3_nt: TGCGCCAGCAGCCAGACGGGACACGGAGGGGTGGACCGGGACACCGGGGAGCTGTTTTTT

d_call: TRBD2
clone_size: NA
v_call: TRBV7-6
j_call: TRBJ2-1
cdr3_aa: CASSLIPSGSPGHEQFF
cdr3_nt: TGTGCCAGCAGCTTAATCCCCAGCGGGAGCCCCGGGCATGAGCAGTTCTTC

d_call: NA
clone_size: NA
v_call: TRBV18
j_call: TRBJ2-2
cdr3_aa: CASSPMGSATGELFF
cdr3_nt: TGTGCCAGCTCACCAATGGGGTCTGCCACCGGGGAGCTGTTTTTT

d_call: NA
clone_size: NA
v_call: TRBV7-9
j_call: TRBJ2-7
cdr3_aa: CASSFGTGW
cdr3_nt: TGTGCCAGCAGCTTCGGGACCGGGTGG

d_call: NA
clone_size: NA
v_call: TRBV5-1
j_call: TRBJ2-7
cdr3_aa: CASSHREGGGQEQYF
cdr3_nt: TGCGCCAGCAGCCACCGGGAGGGAGGGGGCCAGGAGCAGTACTTC

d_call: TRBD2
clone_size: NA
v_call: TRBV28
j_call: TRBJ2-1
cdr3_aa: CASTLTSGSQREQFF
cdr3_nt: TGTGCCAGCACCCTGACTAGCGGGAGCCAGAGGGAGCAGTTCTTC

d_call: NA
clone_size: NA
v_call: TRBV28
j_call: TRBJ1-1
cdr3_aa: CASSIPFRGEAEAFF
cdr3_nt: TGTGCCAGCAGCATCCCCTTTCGGGGAGAAGCTGAAGCTTTCTTT

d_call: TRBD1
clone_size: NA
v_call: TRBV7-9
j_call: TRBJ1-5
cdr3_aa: CASSAAGQGADSNQPQHF
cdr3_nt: TGTGCCAGCAGCGCGGCGGGACAGGGGGCGGATAGCAATCAGCCCCAGCATTTT

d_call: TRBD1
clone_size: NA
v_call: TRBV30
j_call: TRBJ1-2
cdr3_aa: CALPGTGNYGYTF
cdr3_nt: TGTGCCTTACCCGGGACAGGGAACTATGGCTACACCTTC

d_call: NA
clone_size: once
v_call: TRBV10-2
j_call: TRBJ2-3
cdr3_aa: CASSSGGFRGEDTQYF
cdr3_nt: TGCGCCAGCAGTTCCGGAGGCTTCCGAGGAGAAGATACGCAGTATTTT

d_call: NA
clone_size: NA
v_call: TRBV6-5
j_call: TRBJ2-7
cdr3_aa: CASSYPLYATSYEQYF
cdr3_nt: TGTGCCAGCAGTTACCCCCTTTACGCCACGTCCTACGAGCAGTACTTC

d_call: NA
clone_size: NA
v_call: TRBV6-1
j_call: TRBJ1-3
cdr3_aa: CASSETGGPGNTIYF
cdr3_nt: TGTGCCAGCAGTGAAACGGGGGGCCCTGGAAACACCATATATTTT

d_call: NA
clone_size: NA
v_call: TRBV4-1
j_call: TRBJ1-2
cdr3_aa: CASSPSTANYGYTF
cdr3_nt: TGCGCCAGCAGCCCCTCTACCGCTAACTATGGCTACACCTTC

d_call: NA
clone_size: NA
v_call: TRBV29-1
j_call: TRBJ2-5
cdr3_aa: CSVEFVTQYF
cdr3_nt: TGCAGCGTTGAATTTGTGACCCAGTACTTC

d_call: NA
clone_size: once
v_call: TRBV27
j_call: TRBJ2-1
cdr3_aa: CASSPLGANEQFF
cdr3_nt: TGTGCCAGCAGCCCATTGGGGGCCAATGAGCAGTTCTTC

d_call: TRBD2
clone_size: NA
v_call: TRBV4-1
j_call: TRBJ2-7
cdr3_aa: CASSQVGLDYEQYF
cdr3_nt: TGCGCCAGCAGCCAAGTAGGACTAGACTACGAGCAGTACTTC

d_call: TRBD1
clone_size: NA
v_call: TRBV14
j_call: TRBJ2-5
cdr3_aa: CASSVRQGIGEETQYF
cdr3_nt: TGTGCCAGCAGCGTACGACAGGGGATCGGGGAAGAGACCCAGTACTTC

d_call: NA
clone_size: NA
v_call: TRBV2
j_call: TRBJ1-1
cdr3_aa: CASSEVKGRDTEAFF
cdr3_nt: TGTGCCAGCAGTGAAGTTAAGGGGCGTGACACTGAAGCTTTCTTT

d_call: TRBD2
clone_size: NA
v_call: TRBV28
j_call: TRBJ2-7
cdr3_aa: CASIRGQSIKLAGAYEQYF
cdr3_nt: TGTGCCAGCATCAGGGGGCAGTCCATCAAACTAGCGGGAGCCTACGAGCAGTACTTC

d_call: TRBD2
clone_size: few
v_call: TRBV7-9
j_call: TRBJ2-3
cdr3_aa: CASSPWIAGFTDTQYF
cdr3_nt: TGTGCCAGCAGCCCCTGGATAGCGGGATTCACAGATACGCAGTATTTT

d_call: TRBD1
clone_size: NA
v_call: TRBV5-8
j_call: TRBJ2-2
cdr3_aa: CATLKRDRVATGELFF
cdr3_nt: TGTGCCACCCTAAAAAGGGACAGGGTAGCCACCGGGGAGCTGTTTTTT

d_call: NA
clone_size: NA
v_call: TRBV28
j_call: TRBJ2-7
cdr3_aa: CASSGKLPGGYEQYF
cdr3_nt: TGTGCCAGCAGTGGTAAACTGCCCGGGGGCTACGAGCAGTACTTC

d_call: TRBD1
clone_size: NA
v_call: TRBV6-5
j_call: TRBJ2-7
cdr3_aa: CASSRSGQGPYEQYF
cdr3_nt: TGTGCCAGCAGCCGGTCCGGACAGGGTCCCTACGAGCAGTACTTC

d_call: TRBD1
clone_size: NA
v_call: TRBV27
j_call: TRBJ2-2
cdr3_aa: CASSLDRGGTGELFF
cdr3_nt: TGTGCCAGCAGTTTGGACAGGGGTGGGACCGGGGAGCTGTTTTTT

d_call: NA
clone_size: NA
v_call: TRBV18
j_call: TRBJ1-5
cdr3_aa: CASSQGVGRLRSGNQPQHF
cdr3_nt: TGTGCCAGCTCACAGGGGGTCGGGAGATTGCGGAGCGGCAATCAGCCCCAGCATTTT